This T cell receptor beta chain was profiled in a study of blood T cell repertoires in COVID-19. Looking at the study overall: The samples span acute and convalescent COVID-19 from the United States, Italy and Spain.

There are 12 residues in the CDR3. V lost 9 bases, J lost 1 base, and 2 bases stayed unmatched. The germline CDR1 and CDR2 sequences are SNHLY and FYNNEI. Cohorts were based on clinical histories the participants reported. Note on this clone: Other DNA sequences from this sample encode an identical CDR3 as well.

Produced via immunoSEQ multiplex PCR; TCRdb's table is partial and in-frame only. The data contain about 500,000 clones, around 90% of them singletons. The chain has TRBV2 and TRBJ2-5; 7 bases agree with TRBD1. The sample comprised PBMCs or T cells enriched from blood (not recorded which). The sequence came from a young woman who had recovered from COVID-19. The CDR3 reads CASGTVQETQYF. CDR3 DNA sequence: TGTGCCAGTGGGACAGTCCAAGAGACCCAGTACTTC.